The following is a TCR beta chain sequence with its context. What it recognizes is unknown. Vbeta (60) and Jbeta (13) primers were used in the PCR. Profiled with immunoSEQ multiplex PCR; TCRdb holds only in-frame clones, not every one. The sample has around 200,000 clones, approximately 82% seen once. The data belong to a study of cytomegalovirus exposure and HLA in healthy donors. Study results and caveats: Data from an earlier analysis indicated that most TCR beta V segments were productive either about 87% or about 30% of the time.

The CDR3 is made up of 11 amino acids. The V and J ends lost 2 bases and 6 bases respectively, with 5 bases between them. Germline V gives CDR1 SGHVS, CDR2 FQNEAQ. This TCR came from a woman in her forties in good health and CMV-seronegative. Material: PBMCs. The chain recombines TRBV7-8 with TRBJ2-7; no firm D call. CDR3 DNA: TGTGCCAGCAGCTTAAATATCGAGCAGTACTTC. As protein: CASSLNIEQYF.